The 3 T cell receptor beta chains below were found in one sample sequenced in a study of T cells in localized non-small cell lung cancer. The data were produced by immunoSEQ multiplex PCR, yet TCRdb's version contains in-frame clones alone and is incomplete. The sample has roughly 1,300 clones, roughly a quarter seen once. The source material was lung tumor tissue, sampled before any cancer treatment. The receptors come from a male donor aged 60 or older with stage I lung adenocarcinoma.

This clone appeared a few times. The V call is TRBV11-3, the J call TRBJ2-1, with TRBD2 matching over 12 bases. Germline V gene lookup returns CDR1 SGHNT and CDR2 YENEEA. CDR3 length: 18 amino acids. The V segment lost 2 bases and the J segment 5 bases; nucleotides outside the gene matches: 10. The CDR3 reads CASSLYTGTSGGNNEQFF. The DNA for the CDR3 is TGTGCCAGCAGCTTATATACCGGTACTAGCGGGGGGAACAATGAGCAGTTCTTC.

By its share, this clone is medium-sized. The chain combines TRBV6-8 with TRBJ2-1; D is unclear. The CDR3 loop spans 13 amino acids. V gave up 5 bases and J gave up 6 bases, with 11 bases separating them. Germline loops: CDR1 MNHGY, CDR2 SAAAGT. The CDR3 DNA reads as TGTGCCAGCAGTGAGTCTCCCGGCAATGAGCAGTTCTTC. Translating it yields CASSESPGNEQFF.

Here the CDR3 reads CASSSRPGDEKLFF. The CDR3 DNA sequence: TGTGCCAGCAGCTCGCGTCCGGGCGACGAAAAACTGTTTTTT. This chain links TRBV11-3 with TRBJ1-4, with D unclear. This CDR3 spans 14 amino acids. Trimming shortened V by 4 bases and J by 8 bases, and 14 bases separated the two germline ends. The germline gives CDR1 SGHNT, CDR2 YENEEA. Full variable domain (rest looked up from reference TRBV11-3 and TRBJ1-4): EAGVVQSPRYKIIEKKQPVAFWCNPISGHNTLYWYLQNLGQGPELLIRYENEEAVDDSQLPKDRFSAERLKGVDSTLKIQPAELGDSAVYLCASSSRPGDEKLFFGSGTQLSVL.